These 31 T cell receptor beta chains came from one sample sequenced in a study of blood T cells in healthy people across ages. Next came a second PCR, run for roughly 6 to 11 cycles, which used a sample-barcoded 5' primer along with a J-beta primer mix. In TCRdb, the 5' RACE reads were re-called with MiXCR into one record per CDR3 protein. This sample has 800,000 to 950,000 distinct CDR3 sequences, with around 49% found just once. The specimen was blood. The receptors stem from a man aged 25-40 years in good health.

This rearrangement joins TRBV10-3 to TRBJ2-1; 8 nucleotides agree with TRBD1. The germline CDR1 and CDR2 sequences are ENHRY and SYGVKD. After removal of 0 bases from V and 6 bases from J, the junction contained 7 bases not matched to a gene. The CDR3 extends over 16 amino acids. The CDR3 sequence is CAISESVGQGGNEQFF. CDR3 coding DNA: TGTGCCATCAGTGAGTCCGTCGGACAGGGTGGCAATGAGCAGTTCTTC.

This clonotype has more than one count but fewer than ten. V usage is TRBV29-1 and J usage is TRBJ1-2, with D tentatively TRBD1 (5 bases). V lost 1 base to trimming and J lost 3 bases, with 9 bases between them. CDR1 and CDR2 (germline): SQVTM, ANQGSEA. This CDR3 has 13 amino acids. Here the CDR3 reads CSVEAGIDYGYTF. For the CDR3, the DNA is TGCAGCGTTGAAGCAGGGATCGACTATGGCTACACCTTC.

This clonotype was found a few times. The chain links TRBV27 to TRBJ1-2; D unresolved. CDR3 length: 13 amino acids. The germline V and J ends were trimmed by 6 bases and 5 bases, with 13 bases remaining between them. CDR1 is MNHEY, CDR2 SMNVEV, per germline (reference sequence). The DNA for the CDR3 is TGTGCCAGCAGACCAGCCGACTTGTATGGCTACACCTTC. Encoded protein: CASRPADLYGYTF.

The count of this clonotype is one. V usage is TRBV4-1 and J usage is TRBJ2-7; TRBD2 matches at 7 bases. The CDR3 is 16 residues long. Germline V gives CDR1 MGHRA, CDR2 YSYEKL. The trim removed 1 base at V and 1 base at J, leaving 7 bases unmatched. CDR3 sequence (DNA): TGCGCCAGCAGCCAAGCCTCCCAGCGGGGATCCTACGAGCAGTACTTC. Its translation is CASSQASQRGSYEQYF.

This chain connects TRBV12-3 or TRBV12-4 to TRBJ2-6; no reliable D call. CDR3 size: 15 residues. The V end lost 6 bases, the J end lost 0 bases, and 9 bases lay between the germline ends. CDR3 coding DNA: TGTGCCAGCAGGATAAGTAGCTCTGGGGCCAACGTCCTGACTTTC. Translated, it gives CASRISSSGANVLTF.

CDR3 sequence: CASRQTGARGHYGYTF. DNA of the CDR3: TGTGCCAGCAGGCAGACCGGGGCCCGGGGGCACTATGGCTACACCTTC. The chain has TRBV28 and TRBJ1-2, with TRBD1 as a possible D gene (6 bases). This CDR3 has 16 residues. In germline, CDR1 is MDHEN, CDR2 SYDVKM. Trimming removed 6 bases at V and 3 bases at J, with 20 bases between.

The CDR3 bases are TGTGCCAGCAGCCCCCGGACAGGGAGCCGAAACATTCAGTACTTC. This gives the protein CASSPRTGSRNIQYF. This chain uses TRBV7-9 with TRBJ2-4, with 8 bases aligning to TRBD1. The CDR3 length is 15 residues. V was clipped by 5 bases and J by 6 bases; unmatched bases: 9. Germline V CDR1 and CDR2: SEHNR, FQNEAQ (reference sequence).

This rearrangement joins TRBV7-2 to TRBJ2-2; D gene uncertain. Per the germline V gene, CDR1 is SGHTA and CDR2 is FQGNSA. V lost 5 bases and J lost 5, with 12 bases in between. The CDR3 loop spans 14 amino acids. The CDR3 is CASSTWSRTGELFF. CDR3 coding DNA: TGTGCCAGCAGCACTTGGAGCCGAACCGGGGAGCTGTTTTTT.

The chain couples TRBV21-1 to TRBJ2-5; the D call TRBD2 from the table was never checked on the DNA. The assigned J gene may be wrong: the sequence end matches TRBJ2-4 better. TRBV21-1 is classified as a pseudogene. The CDR3 contains 15 residues. The CDR3 sequence: CASSKRHLAKNIQYF. The CDR3 DNA is TGTGCCAGCAGCAAGCGGCACCTAGCCAAAAACATTCAGTACTTC.

The chain employs TRBV5-1 and TRBJ2-1; 15 bases match TRBD2. There are 16 residues in the CDR3. Germline CDR1 and CDR2: SGHRS and YFSETQ. J lost 6 bases, V lost 4 bases, and 5 bases had no gene match. Here the CDR3 DNA reads TGCGCCAGCAGCCCCGGGACTAGCGGGGGGTCCAATGAGCAGTTCTTC. It codes for CASSPGTSGGSNEQFF.

This clonotype was recorded a few times. The rearrangement uses TRBV2 and TRBJ1-5; 7 nucleotides align to TRBD1. Germline V gene data show CDR1 as SNHLY and CDR2 as FYNNEI. J gave up 0 bases and V 9 bases, and 5 bases lay outside the gene matches. The CDR3 has 14 amino acids. The CDR3 nucleotides are TGTGCCAGTACGACAGGGTATAGCAATCAGCCCCAGCATTTT. Encoded protein: CASTTGYSNQPQHF.

V gene TRBV29-1 combines with J gene TRBJ2-7, with TRBD1 as a possible D gene (6 bases). The germline V gene encodes CDR1 SQVTM and CDR2 ANQGSEA. The CDR3 sequence is 13 residues long. V gave up 6 bases and J gave up 7 bases, with 19 bases separating them. CDR3 bases: TGCAGCGTCCGGACAGTGGGCTACAATGAGCAGTACTTC. The encoded protein is CSVRTVGYNEQYF.

This clonotype was picked up a small number of times. The J gene is TRBJ1-6, the V gene TRBV14; D ambiguous. The CDR3 sequence is 12 residues long. The germline V gene has CDR1 SGHDN and CDR2 FVKESK. V gave up 6 bases and J gave up 14 bases, with 14 bases separating them. The CDR3 reads CASSDAGFTLHF. DNA of the CDR3: TGTGCCAGCAGTGACGCGGGTTTCACCCTCCACTTT.

A note on this clonotype: One junction end disagrees with the germline gene, perhaps due to a read error. This rearrangement joins TRBV18 to TRBJ2-3; TRBD2 aligns across 13 bases. In germline, CDR1 is KGHSH, CDR2 LQKENI. CDR3 length: 18 amino acids. CDR3 region: CASSPQTGLAGVTDTQYF. CDR3 DNA: TGTGCCAGCTCTCCACAGACAGGACTAGCGGGGGTCACAGATACGCAGTATTTT.

This clonotype was seen a few times. This chain uses TRBV4-2 with TRBJ2-3, with 7 bases lining up with TRBD2. J lost 0 bases, V lost 0 bases, and 6 bases had no gene match. The CDR3 is made up of 17 amino acids. In germline, CDR1 is LGHNA, CDR2 YNFKEQ. The chain's CDR3 is CASSQEASGTSTDTQYF. CDR3 nucleotide sequence: TGTGCCAGCAGCCAAGAGGCCAGCGGGACCAGCACAGATACGCAGTATTTT.

This CDR3 reads CASSLVSGREYEQYF. The CDR3 nucleotides read TGCGCCAGCAGCTTGGTGAGCGGGAGGGAATACGAGCAGTACTTC. This chain joins TRBV5-1 and TRBJ2-5, with TRBD2 identical over 10 bases. The J call may not be correct, given that the DNA end is closer to TRBJ2-7. The germline V gene has CDR1 SGHRS and CDR2 YFSETQ. The CDR3 is made up of 15 amino acids.

This clonotype has a handful of counts. J is TRBJ2-4 and V is TRBV7-2; D tentatively reads TRBD1 or TRBD2 (5 bases each). The last part of the DNA fits TRBJ2-7 better; the J call may be wrong. The CDR3 is 15 residues long. CDR1 is SGHTA, CDR2 FQGNSA, per germline. CDR3 sequence reads: CASSLGGTQSYEQYF. The CDR3 DNA sequence: TGTGCCAGCAGCTTAGGGGGGACGCAATCCTACGAGCAGTACTTC.

The chain employs TRBV20-1 and TRBJ1-4; tentatively, D is TRBD1 (5 bases). CDR3 size: 13 residues. Germline assignment: CDR1 DFQATT and CDR2 SNEGSKA (reference sequence). V was shortened by 3 bases and J by 5 bases, with 10 bases between the two germline ends. CDR3 bases: TGCAGTGCTAGCGGGACTAGCAATGAAAAACTGTTTTTT. The encoded protein is CSASGTSNEKLFF.

The CDR3 region has the DNA TGTGCCAGCAGCTTTATCGCTTCTCAAGAGACCCAGTACTTC. Amino acid sequence: CASSFIASQETQYF. This chain uses TRBV5-6 with TRBJ2-5; no definite D call. CDR3 size: 14 residues. The germline gives CDR1 SGHDT, CDR2 YYEEEE. V gave up 2 bases and J gave up 2 bases, with 10 bases separating them.

The CDR3 DNA sequence: TGCAGCGTCCTCCAGCAGTTAGGCACAGATACGCAGTATTTT. Amino acids: CSVLQQLGTDTQYF. The chain joins TRBV29-1 to TRBJ2-3; D unresolved. V lost 6 bases and J lost 1, with 14 bases in between. The germline gives CDR1 SQVTM, CDR2 ANQGSEA. CDR3 length: 14 residues.

CDR3 sequence (DNA): TGCAGTGCTAATTCGCCGAGTAGGAATGAGCAGTTCTTC. It translates to CSANSPSRNEQFF. The chain carries TRBV20-1 and TRBJ2-1; D is undetermined. The CDR3 runs 13 residues. Per the germline V gene, CDR1 is DFQATT and CDR2 is SNEGSKA (reference sequence). Trimming shortened V by 4 bases and J by 7 bases, and 14 bases separated the two germline ends.

This chain joins TRBV24-1 and TRBJ2-1, with TRBD1 matching over 8 bases. CDR1 and CDR2 (germline): KGHDR, SFDVKD. Trimming took 1 base from V and 4 from J; bases not matched to a gene: 8. There are 17 residues in the CDR3. Written as DNA, the CDR3 is TGTGCCACCAGTGATTTCCCCCAGGGGGCAGGGTACAATGAGCAGTTCTTC. Amino acid sequence: CATSDFPQGAGYNEQFF.

V usage is TRBV4-2 and J usage is TRBJ1-4; perhaps TRBD1 as D (5 bases). Trimming took off 4 bases at V and 5 bases at J, with 17 bases between the two ends. The CDR3 loop spans 16 amino acids. Germline CDR1 reads LGHNA; CDR2 reads YNFKEQ. The CDR3 loop is CASSPGSGPLNEKLFF. The CDR3 bases are TGTGCCAGCAGCCCCGGTTCAGGGCCATTGAATGAAAAACTGTTTTTT.

V and J are TRBV12-3 or TRBV12-4 and TRBJ2-5; perhaps TRBD1 as D (6 bases). The CDR3 has 16 residues. Trimming cost V 2 bases and J 0 bases, with 13 bases left between them. CDR3: CASSLSGTPYQETQYF. In DNA, the CDR3 is TGTGCCAGCAGTTTATCGGGGACACCATACCAAGAGACCCAGTACTTC.

This clonotype was counted only a few times. The chain uses TRBV12-3 or TRBV12-4 and TRBJ2-3, with TRBD2 matching over 14 bases. This CDR3 has 16 residues. V was pared by 4 bases and J by 2 bases, with 2 bases of the junction left unmatched. CDR3 sequence reads: CASSSGLAGDTDTQYF. The CDR3 coding sequence is TGTGCCAGCAGTTCGGGACTAGCGGGAGACACAGATACGCAGTATTTT.

The chain joins TRBV11-2 to TRBJ1-4; D ambiguous. The CDR3 runs 13 residues. Trimming took off 3 bases at V and 4 bases at J, with 6 bases between the two ends. Germline CDR1 SGHAT, CDR2 FQNNGV. The CDR3 nucleotides are TGTGCCAGCAGCTTTTCCAATAATGAAAAACTGTTTTTT. Amino acids: CASSFSNNEKLFF. The whole variable domain, remainder taken from reference TRBV11-2 and TRBJ1-4, is EAGVAQSPRYKIIEKRQSVAFWCNPISGHATLYWYQQILGQGPKLLIQFQNNGVVDDSQLPKDRFSAERLKGVDSTLKIQPAKLEDSAVYLCASSFSNNEKLFFGSGTQLSVL.

The count of this clonotype is one. The J gene is TRBJ2-3, the V gene TRBV12-3 or TRBV12-4, with 8 bases that match TRBD1. Losses at the gene ends were 5 bases for V and 0 bases for J; bases not matched to a gene: 10. This CDR3 comprises 17 residues. The CDR3 DNA is TGTGCCAGCAGTCTGTCCGGGACAGGCACTAGCACAGATACGCAGTATTTT. This encodes CASSLSGTGTSTDTQYF.

This clonotype has just a few counts. This chain joins TRBV29-1 and TRBJ2-2, with TRBD2 as a possible D gene (6 bases). This CDR3 contains 17 residues. V lost 3 bases and J lost 5, with 22 bases in between. CDR1 is SQVTM, CDR2 ANQGSEA, per germline. CDR3: CSVESEWGGQLTGELFF. Here the CDR3 DNA reads TGCAGCGTTGAGTCCGAGTGGGGAGGCCAGCTAACCGGGGAGCTGTTTTTT.

The J gene is TRBJ1-5, the V gene TRBV6-5, with D uncertain. The V end lost 6 bases, the J end lost 7 bases, and 13 bases lay between the germline ends. The CDR3 has 13 residues. The germline V gene encodes CDR1 MNHEY and CDR2 SVGAGI. CDR3 protein: CASSSMVGQPQHF. The CDR3 DNA is TGTGCCAGCAGCTCGATGGTGGGACAGCCCCAGCATTTT.

The chain recombines TRBV4-3 with TRBJ2-5; TRBD2 matches 7 bases. This CDR3 comprises 15 residues. Germline CDR1 reads LGHNA; CDR2 reads YSLEER. V lost 0 bases and J lost 5; bases outside the gene matches: 6. Here the CDR3 DNA reads TGCGCCAGCAGCCAAGAGTGGACTAGTGTGGAGACCCAGTACTTC. It specifies CASSQEWTSVETQYF.

This sequence joins TRBV20-1 and TRBJ2-7; 8 bases match TRBD2. Germline V CDR1 and CDR2: DFQATT, SNEGSKA (reference sequence). This CDR3 is 15 amino acids long. J gave up 7 bases and V 6 bases, and 17 bases lay outside the gene matches. For the CDR3, the DNA is TGCAGTGCCGGTACTGGCGGGGGGACCTACAATGAGCAGTACTTC. It specifies CSAGTGGGTYNEQYF.